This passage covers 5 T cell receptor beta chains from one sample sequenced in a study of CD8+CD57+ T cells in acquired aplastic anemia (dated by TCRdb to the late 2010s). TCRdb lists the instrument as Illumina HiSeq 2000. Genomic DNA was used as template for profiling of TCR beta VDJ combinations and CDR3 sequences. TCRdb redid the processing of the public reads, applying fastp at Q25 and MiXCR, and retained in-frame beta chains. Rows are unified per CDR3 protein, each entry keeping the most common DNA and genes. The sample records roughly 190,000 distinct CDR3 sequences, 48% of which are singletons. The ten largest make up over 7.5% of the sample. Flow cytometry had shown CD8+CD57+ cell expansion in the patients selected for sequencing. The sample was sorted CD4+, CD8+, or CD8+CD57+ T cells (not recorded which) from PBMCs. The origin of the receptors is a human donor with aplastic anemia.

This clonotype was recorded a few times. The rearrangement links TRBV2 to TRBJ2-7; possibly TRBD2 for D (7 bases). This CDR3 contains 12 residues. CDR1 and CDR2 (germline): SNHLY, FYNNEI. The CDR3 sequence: CAAGATGYEQYF. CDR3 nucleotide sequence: TGTGCTGCGGGGGCGACGGGGTACGAGCAGTACTTC.

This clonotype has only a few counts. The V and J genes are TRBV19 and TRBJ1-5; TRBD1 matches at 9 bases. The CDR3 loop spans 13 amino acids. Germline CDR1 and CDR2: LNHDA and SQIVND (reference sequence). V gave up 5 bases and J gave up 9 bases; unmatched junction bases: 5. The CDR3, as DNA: TGTGCCAGTAGTGCGGGACAGGGATCGCCCCAGCATTTT. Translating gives CASSAGQGSPQHF.

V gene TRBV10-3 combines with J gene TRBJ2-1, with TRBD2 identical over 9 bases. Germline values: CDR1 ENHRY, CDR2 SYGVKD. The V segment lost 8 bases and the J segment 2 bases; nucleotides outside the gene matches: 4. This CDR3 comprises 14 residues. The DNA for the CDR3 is TGTGCCATCTGTCTAGCGGGAACCTACAATGAGCAGTTCTTC. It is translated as CAICLAGTYNEQFF.

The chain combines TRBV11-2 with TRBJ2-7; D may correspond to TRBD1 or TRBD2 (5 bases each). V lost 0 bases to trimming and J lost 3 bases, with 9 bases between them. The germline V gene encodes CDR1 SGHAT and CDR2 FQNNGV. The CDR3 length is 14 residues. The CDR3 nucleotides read TGTGCCAGCAGCTTAGAGAGGGGTGGCTACGAGCAGTACTTC. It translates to CASSLERGGYEQYF.

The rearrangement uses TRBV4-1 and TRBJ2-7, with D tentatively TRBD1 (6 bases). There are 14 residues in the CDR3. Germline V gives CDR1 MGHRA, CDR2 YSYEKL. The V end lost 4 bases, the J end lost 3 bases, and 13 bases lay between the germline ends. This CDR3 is CASSPRQALYEQYF. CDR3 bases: TGCGCCAGCAGCCCCAGACAGGCGCTCTACGAGCAGTACTTC.